Presented here are 22 T cell receptor beta chains from one specimen sequenced in a study of graft-versus-host responses after intestinal transplantation. Sequencing used immunoSEQ multiplex PCR; TCRdb keeps in-frame clones, though not all of them. This repertoire shows some 45,000 clones, less than 95% found once; its top ten account for 1.6%. The sample in question was PBMCs, obtained 330 to 350 days after intestinal transplant. Source of these receptors: a human patient who received an intestinal transplant, so some T cells may come from the graft donor.

The chain combines TRBV5-1 with TRBJ2-2; D perhaps matches TRBD2 (5 bases). The CDR3 covers 16 residues. V lost 3 bases and J lost 4, with 16 bases in between. Germline loops: CDR1 SGHRS, CDR2 YFSETQ. CDR3 sequence (DNA): TGCGCCAGCAGCTCCCGGGGTAGCGCGGGCACCGGGGAGCTGTTTTTT. Its protein is CASSSRGSAGTGELFF.

The chain uses TRBV2 and TRBJ2-2; tentatively, D is TRBD1 (5 bases). This CDR3 contains 15 residues. V was cut by 4 bases and J by 6 bases, with 15 bases left in between. CDR1 is SNHLY and CDR2 is FYNNEI in the germline V gene. Here the CDR3 DNA reads TGTGCCAGCAGTGTACGGCAGGGATTTTCCGGGGAGCTGTTTTTT. It encodes CASSVRQGFSGELFF.

On this clone: The CDR3 does not end in the conserved phenylalanine or tryptophan, so this is likely a read error. No DNA is shown, since the ends of the CDR3 on it are uncertain; the CDR3 is the one TCRdb lists. The rearrangement joins TRBV7-9 to TRBJ1-3; the table calls TRBD1, which could not be checked here. The CDR3 is 12 residues long, counting both termini. CDR1 is SEHNR, CDR2 FQNEAQ, per germline (reference sequence). The CDR3 loop is CASSLAGQNFFI.

The chain links TRBV6-6 to TRBJ1-4; possibly TRBD1 for D (5 bases). From germline, CDR1 is MNHNY and CDR2 SVGAGI (reference sequence). The CDR3 contains 14 residues. The V and J ends lost 1 base and 6 bases respectively, with 9 bases between them. CDR3: CASSYLVRDEKLFF. CDR3 bases: TGTGCCAGCAGTTACTTAGTCAGGGATGAAAAACTGTTTTTT.

J is TRBJ1-2 and V is TRBV11-1; a possible D gene is TRBD1 (6 bases). The CDR3 length is 14 residues. Germline lookup yields CDR1 SGHAT and CDR2 FQDESV (reference sequence). V was clipped by 5 bases and J by 4 bases, with 14 bases between them. CDR3 sequence reads: CASSGSGQVYGYTF. CDR3 DNA: TGTGCCAGCAGCGGGTCGGGACAAGTCTATGGCTACACCTTC.

The chain is built from TRBV27 and TRBJ2-1, with 13 bases that match TRBD2. The CDR3 has 16 amino acids. Germline V gene sequence: CDR1 MNHEY, CDR2 SMNVEV (reference sequence). V shed 0 bases, J shed 6 bases, and the junction held 2 bases outside the gene matches. CDR3 nucleotide sequence: TGTGCCAGCAGTTTATCACTAGCGGGAGGGCTCAATGAGCAGTTCTTC. This encodes CASSLSLAGGLNEQFF.

This sequence joins TRBV6-6 and TRBJ2-5, with a weak D call TRBD1 (6 bases). Germline V CDR1 and CDR2: MNHNY, SVGAGI (reference sequence). This CDR3 spans 14 amino acids. Trimming took off 6 bases at V and 6 bases at J, with 17 bases between the two ends. The CDR3 spells CASRNRDLKKTQYF. CDR3 in DNA: TGTGCCAGCAGAAACAGGGACCTAAAGAAGACCCAGTACTTC.

The chain employs TRBV6-1 and TRBJ1-2; D not resolved. V dropped 4 bases and J dropped 4 bases, with 10 bases sitting between them. This CDR3 region has 13 residues. Per the germline V gene, CDR1 is MNHNS and CDR2 is SASEGT. The CDR3 DNA is TGTGCCAGCAGTGTCGACATTTTCTATGGCTACACCTTC. Encoded protein: CASSVDIFYGYTF.

The chain links TRBV27 to TRBJ2-5; TRBD2 is a possible D gene (5 bases). The end of the DNA aligns better with TRBJ2-7, so the J call may be wrong. Germline V gene sequence: CDR1 MNHEY, CDR2 SMNVEV (reference sequence). The CDR3 has 12 residues. The CDR3 sequence: CASSFAGDEQYF. DNA of the CDR3: TGTGCCAGCAGTTTCGCCGGGGACGAGCAGTACTTC.

This chain connects TRBV7-9 to TRBJ2-7; 10 bases align to TRBD1. The V segment lost 4 bases and the J segment 3 bases; nucleotides outside the gene matches: 15. The germline V gene encodes CDR1 SEHNR and CDR2 FQNEAQ (reference sequence). CDR3 size: 18 residues. The chain's CDR3 is CASSSRRGQGSLGYEQYF. As DNA, the CDR3 is TGTGCCAGCAGCTCGCGCAGGGGACAGGGGAGTCTGGGCTACGAGCAGTACTTC.

The J gene is TRBJ2-3, the V gene TRBV11-2; possible D gene TRBD2, 6 bases. Germline V gene lookup returns CDR1 SGHAT and CDR2 FQNNGV. This CDR3 contains 13 residues. V gave up 11 bases and J gave up 2 bases, with 14 bases separating them. CDR3: CAVSGPHTDTQYF. The CDR3 region has the DNA TGTGCCGTAAGCGGGCCTCACACAGATACGCAGTATTTT.

This clone was seen once. J is TRBJ2-6 and V is TRBV10-2, with no clear D. Trimming took off 5 bases at V and 0 bases at J, with 8 bases between the two ends. CDR1 and CDR2 from the germline V gene are WSHSY and SAAADI. This CDR3 comprises 15 residues. CDR3 amino acids: CASSTPSSGANVLTF. CDR3 bases: TGCGCCAGCAGTACGCCCTCCTCTGGGGCCAACGTCCTGACTTTC.

This chain joins TRBV12-5 and TRBJ2-5; D is perhaps TRBD1 (5 bases). TRBJ2-7 matches the DNA end more closely, so the J call is doubtful. Germline CDR1 reads LGHNT; CDR2 reads FRNRAP. The CDR3 has 16 amino acids. The CDR3 region is CASGLVVGEVPYEQYF. The CDR3 nucleotides read TGTGCTAGTGGTTTGGTAGTAGGGGAAGTCCCCTACGAGCAGTACTTC.

The rearrangement uses TRBV7-3 and TRBJ2-2; TRBD2 agrees at 9 bases. Germline-derived CDR1 and CDR2 are SGHTA and FQGTGA. The V gene end was trimmed by 8 bases and the J gene end by 7 bases; junction bases not matched to a gene: 11. This CDR3 spans 15 amino acids. CDR3 bases: TGTGCCAGCGGATATAGCGGGAGTATTGACGGGGAGCTGTTTTTT. This codes for CASGYSGSIDGELFF.

A word on this clone: Other DNA sequences from this sample encode an identical CDR3 as well. The genes are TRBV7-6 and TRBJ2-2; D ambiguous. The CDR3 length is 14 residues. CDR1 and CDR2 from the germline V gene are SGHVS and FNYEAQ. Trimming removed 1 base at V and 3 bases at J, with 6 bases between. The CDR3 DNA is TGTGCCAGCAGCTTAGGGAGATACACCGGGGAGCTGTTTTTT. Its translation: CASSLGRYTGELFF.

The chain joins TRBV5-1 to TRBJ2-3; D might be TRBD2 (7 bases). The V gene lost 4 bases and the J gene lost 6 bases, with 24 bases spanning the gap. This CDR3 spans 17 amino acids. Germline values: CDR1 SGHRS, CDR2 YFSETQ. The DNA for the CDR3 is TGCGCCAGCAGCGGGGGGGCAGGCCTAACCTGGGGTGATACGCAGTATTTT. This encodes CASSGGAGLTWGDTQYF.

The genes are TRBV6-1 and TRBJ2-5; D possibly corresponds to TRBD1 (5 bases). The CDR3 runs to 13 residues. Per the germline V gene, CDR1 is MNHNS and CDR2 is SASEGT. V was trimmed by 6 bases and J by 4 bases, leaving 12 bases between them. The CDR3 DNA reads as TGTGCCAGCAGGTCGACAGACGGAGAGACCCAGTACTTC. Amino acids: CASRSTDGETQYF.

The chain is built from TRBV19 and TRBJ2-5; D may be TRBD1 (6 bases). Germline V lookup: CDR1 LNHDA, CDR2 SQIVND (reference sequence). Trimming removed 4 bases at V and 2 bases at J, with 14 bases between. This CDR3 is 15 amino acids long. The CDR3 bases are TGTGCCAGTAGTACGCACCCGGGACAACAAGAGACCCAGTACTTC. Protein product: CASSTHPGQQETQYF.

This chain connects TRBV9 to TRBJ2-3; unclear D gene. Trimming shortened V by 0 bases and J by 8 bases, and 13 bases separated the two germline ends. Looked up from germline, CDR1 is SGDLS and CDR2 is YYNGEE. The CDR3 extends over 14 amino acids. CDR3 protein: CASSVEFQKGTQYF. CDR3 nucleotide sequence: TGTGCCAGCAGCGTAGAGTTCCAAAAGGGTACGCAGTATTTT.

This chain uses TRBV10-3 with TRBJ2-7; 9 nucleotides align to TRBD1. Germline CDR1 is ENHRY and CDR2 is SYGVKD. The V and J ends lost 5 bases and 5 bases, in that order; junction bases with no gene match: 4. The CDR3 length is 13 residues. CDR3: CAISWDRADEQYF. In DNA, the CDR3 is TGTGCCATCAGTTGGGACAGGGCGGACGAGCAGTACTTC.

This sequence joins TRBV30 and TRBJ2-7; D is uncertain. This CDR3 comprises 13 residues. The V end lost 3 bases, the J end lost 2 bases, and 11 bases lay between the germline ends. Germline values: CDR1 GTSNPN, CDR2 SVGIG (reference sequence). The CDR3 loop is CAWSQRPTYEQYF. The CDR3 region has the DNA TGTGCCTGGAGCCAGCGCCCTACCTACGAGCAGTACTTC.

This sequence joins TRBV5-1 and TRBJ2-7; 7 bases line up with TRBD1. J lost 1 base, V lost 3 bases, and 4 bases had no gene match. The CDR3 is made up of 14 amino acids. Looked up from germline, CDR1 is SGHRS and CDR2 is YFSETQ. CDR3 loop: CASSSRDSSYEQYF. CDR3 DNA: TGCGCCAGCAGCTCCCGGGACAGTTCCTACGAGCAGTACTTC.